A selection of T cell receptor beta chains follows, all from one sample in a study of vaccination and CD4 T cells after COVID-19. TCRdb processed the PCR reads anew with MiXCR; each CDR3 protein has one entry. The table includes 8,500 to 10,000 distinct CDR3 sequences, 30% to 45% detected once. No cognate antigen is known for these TCRs. The sequencing sample was made of CD4+ T cells from blood, cultured in vitro. The receptors were sampled from a human donor who had recovered from COVID-19. Both conserved end residues are part of each CDR3. The D gene is left open where the match is weak. Expanded clones are given a class, and other clones once, few, many or no size at all.

CDR3 DNA,CDR3 protein,J gene,clone size,V gene,D gene
TGCGCCAGCAGCCCCACGGGGGGGGCGGGAGAGACCCAGTACTTC,CASSPTGGAGETQYF,TRBJ2-5,.,TRBV5-1,TRBD2
TGTGCCACCACGGACGTTAATAGCAATCAGCCCCAGCATTTT,CATTDVNSNQPQHF,TRBJ1-5,few,TRBV6-2/TRBV6-3,.
TGTGCCAGCAGCTTATGGACTAGCTACGAGCAGTACTTC,CASSLWTSYEQYF,TRBJ2-7,.,TRBV7-9,TRBD2
TGTGCCAGCAGTCGCCCAACCCCCCGGGGGGCGGGCTACGAGCAGTACTTC,CASSRPTPRGAGYEQYF,TRBJ2-7,.,TRBV6-1,.
TGCAGTCCGTGGGGTAACGAGCAGTTCTTC,CSPWGNEQFF,TRBJ2-1,few,TRBV20-1,.
TGTGCCTGGAGCCCGGGCCGAGGGGATACGCAGTATTTT,CAWSPGRGDTQYF,TRBJ2-3,few,TRBV30,.
TGTGCCAGCAGTTACCCGACAGGGTACAACTATGGCTACACCTTC,CASSYPTGYNYGYTF,TRBJ1-2,few,TRBV6-2/TRBV6-3,TRBD1
TGTGCCAGCAGTTACAACCTTCAACAGACCCAGTACTTC,CASSYNLQQTQYF,TRBJ2-5,few,TRBV12-3/TRBV12-4,.
TGTGCCAGCAGCTTGAGGGGGACGAGCGAGCAGTACTTC,CASSLRGTSEQYF,TRBJ2-7,few,TRBV7-9,.
TGTGCCAGCAGCCCAGCGGGCAGGGCGAAGGGGAATCAAGAGACCCAGTACTTC,CASSPAGRAKGNQETQYF,TRBJ2-5,.,TRBV5-5,.
TGTGCCAGCTCACCGGAGCCCCGACCCTACGAGCAGTACTTC,CASSPEPRPYEQYF,TRBJ2-7,few,TRBV18,.
TGTGCCAGCAGTCCGAGGGAGAACACTGAAGCTTTCTTT,CASSPRENTEAFF,TRBJ1-1,.,TRBV6-1,.
TGTGCCAGCAGTTTGTACAGGGAGCACACTGAAGCTTTCTTT,CASSLYREHTEAFF,TRBJ1-1,.,TRBV27,.
TGCGCCAGCAGCTCGAGGACAGGGAGCTACGAGCAGTACTTC,CASSSRTGSYEQYF,TRBJ2-7,.,TRBV5-1,TRBD1
TGTGCCAGCAGTGAACAGGCGAACACTGAAGCTTTCTTT,CASSEQANTEAFF,TRBJ1-1,.,TRBV6-1,.
TGTGCCAGCAGATCGACGGGGGGGGAGCTGTTTTTT,CASRSTGGELFF,TRBJ2-2,.,TRBV6-1,.
TGTGCCACCAGCAGGGGACAGGGGCCCCTAGATGACTACACCTTC,CATSRGQGPLDDYTF,TRBJ1-2,.,TRBV15,TRBD1
TGTGCCAGTAGCGCGGGACCCCCATACGGCTACACCTTC,CASSAGPPYGYTF,TRBJ1-2,.,TRBV19,.
TGTGCCAGCAGCTTCTCAGGGATTTACGAGCAGTACTTC,CASSFSGIYEQYF,TRBJ2-7,few,TRBV7-9,.
TGTGCCAGCAGTTTTGCTTATGAGCAGTTCTTC,CASSFAYEQFF,TRBJ2-1,.,TRBV12-3/TRBV12-4,.
TGTGCCAGCAGCTTAATGTTTAGGACTAGCGGGGGGCGGAGCACCGGGGAGCTGTTTTTT,CASSLMFRTSGGRSTGELFF,TRBJ2-2,.,TRBV7-2,TRBD2
TGCAGTGCTAGACCCCATGAGGGAACCTATGGCTACACCTTC,CSARPHEGTYGYTF,TRBJ1-2,.,TRBV20-1,.
TGCGCCAGCAGCTCCCAGGGGACAGGAAGAGATGAAAAACTGTTTTTT,CASSSQGTGRDEKLFF,TRBJ1-4,.,TRBV4-1,TRBD1
TGTGCCATCAGTGGCCGGGACAGTCCTGGTGAAGCTTTCTTT,CAISGRDSPGEAFF,TRBJ1-1,.,TRBV10-3,TRBD1
TGTGCCAGCTCACAGGGTTTGTACAATGAGCAGTTCTTC,CASSQGLYNEQFF,TRBJ2-1,.,TRBV18,.
TGTGCCATCAGCGACGAAGCGGGGGTTAGCACAGATACGCAGTATTTT,CAISDEAGVSTDTQYF,TRBJ2-3,.,TRBV10-3,TRBD2
TGTGCCAGCAGACCTGTTATCAGAAGCTCTGGAAACACCATATATTTT,CASRPVIRSSGNTIYF,TRBJ1-3,.,TRBV6-2/TRBV6-3,.
TGTGCCAGCAGGGTAGAGGCGGATACGCAGTATTTT,CASRVEADTQYF,TRBJ2-3,.,TRBV6-1,.
TGTGCCTGGAGTGACAACAACTATGGCTACACCTTC,CAWSDNNYGYTF,TRBJ1-2,.,TRBV30,.
TGTGCCAGTAGTATACAGCTAGCGGGGGGCAATGAGCAGTTCTTC,CASSIQLAGGNEQFF,TRBJ2-1,few,TRBV19,TRBD2
TGTGCCAGCAGTGTATTCAGAGGAGCCACTGAAGCTTTCTTT,CASSVFRGATEAFF,TRBJ1-1,medium-sized,TRBV2,.
TGTGCCACCAGTGCGGGGGGAGGGTGGAATCAGCCCCAGCATTTT,CATSAGGGWNQPQHF,TRBJ1-5,.,TRBV24-1,.
TGTGCCAGCAGTACCCCATCGGGTGAAGCTTTATTT,CASSTPSGEALF,TRBJ1-1,.,TRBV27,.
TGTGCCTGGAGTGGCGACCAAGAGACCCAGTACTTC,CAWSGDQETQYF,TRBJ2-5,large,TRBV30,.
TGCAGTGCTAGGCTTCCACAGGGGGCTTGGTACACTGAAGCTTTCTTT,CSARLPQGAWYTEAFF,TRBJ1-1,.,TRBV20-1,TRBD1
TGTGCCAGCCGCCGGGACAATGGGGTCAATGAGCAGTTCTTC,CASRRDNGVNEQFF,TRBJ2-1,large,TRBV11-3,.
TGTGCCACCAGGCCCTACCCCGAGACATCAACCTACGAGCAGTACTTC,CATRPYPETSTYEQYF,TRBJ2-7,few,TRBV24-1,.
TGTGCCAGCAGGGCCGCAGGGCAGAGCTATGGCTACACCTTC,CASRAAGQSYGYTF,TRBJ1-2,.,TRBV5-4,.
TGTGCAAGTCGACCATTCTTCGGCTCGGCTAGCGGGGCGTTTGAGACCCAGTACTTC,CASRPFFGSASGAFETQYF,TRBJ2-5,.,TRBV12-2,.
TGTGCCAGCAGTGAAGGGGCAGGGAGAACCTATGGCTACACCTTC,CASSEGAGRTYGYTF,TRBJ1-2,.,TRBV6-1,.
TGTGCCAGCAGCTCTGCTATCGGGCAGGGAGCCTACAATGAGCAGTTCTTC,CASSSAIGQGAYNEQFF,TRBJ2-1,few,TRBV7-9,.
TGTGCCAGCTGGGATCCGGACACTTCATATGGCTACACCTTC,CASWDPDTSYGYTF,TRBJ1-2,.,TRBV12-3/TRBV12-4,.
TGTGCCTGGAGTGTAAAGACGCTCCGCTACGAGCAGTACTTC,CAWSVKTLRYEQYF,TRBJ2-7,.,TRBV30,.
TGTGCCAGTAGGGGGACAGGGGGATTTATCGGGGAGCTGTTTTTT,CASRGTGGFIGELFF,TRBJ2-2,few,TRBV19,TRBD1
TGTGCCAGCAGGGTCAGGAACATTCAGTACTTC,CASRVRNIQYF,TRBJ2-4,.,TRBV6-1,.
TGTGCCAGCAATACGGGGGCCAACGTCCTGACTTTC,CASNTGANVLTF,TRBJ2-6,once,TRBV12-3/TRBV12-4,.
TGCAGCGTTTTGGCGGGCTGGAGCACCATATATTTT,CSVLAGWSTIYF,TRBJ1-3,.,TRBV29-1,.
TGTGCCAGCAACCGAGGGGCCATCGACTACGAGCAGTACTTC,CASNRGAIDYEQYF,TRBJ2-7,.,TRBV11-3,.
TGTGCCAGCAGTGGATTTCCTGGGACAGGGAACCCCGGGGAGCTGTTTTTT,CASSGFPGTGNPGELFF,TRBJ2-2,few,TRBV6-1,TRBD1
TGTGCCAGCAGTTTGGGCGGGGGGGCGAGTTTCCACGAGCAGTACTTC,CASSLGGGASFHEQYF,TRBJ2-7,.,TRBV5-4,TRBD2
TGTGCCAGCAGCTCCGATGGGACATTCGCTACCCGACCAAAATTGAACACTGAAGCTTTCTTT,CASSSDGTFATRPKLNTEAFF,TRBJ1-1,.,TRBV11-2,.
TGTGCCAGCAGCCGGGACAGGGGTCAGCAGTTCTTC,CASSRDRGQQFF,TRBJ2-1,.,TRBV7-2,TRBD1
TGTGTCAGCAGTGGACTCCGGGGGCCCCAAGACGGGACCCAGTACTTC,CVSSGLRGPQDGTQYF,TRBJ2-5,.,TRBV2,.
TGTGCCAGCAGCTTAGAACAGGTTACCTATGGCTACACCTTC,CASSLEQVTYGYTF,TRBJ1-2,.,TRBV7-9,.
TGCGCCAGCAGCTTCCCCGGACGGGGTGGACAAGAGACCCAGTACTTC,CASSFPGRGGQETQYF,TRBJ2-5,.,TRBV5-1,.